Listed below are T cell receptor beta chains from one sample, sequenced in a study of T cell repertoires in cytomegalovirus infection. MiXCR, run by TCRdb on the reads, gives a single entry per CDR3 protein. Counted here are almost 500,000 distinct CDR3 sequences, approximately 10% occurring once; the ten biggest clones make up 10%. The material sequenced was PBMCs. The receptors were sampled from a human donor in good health (CMV status not recorded). Some clones in this sample may be carry-over from other donors' samples. Both conserved end residues are trimmed from each CDR3. Each record gives: V gene, clone size, CDR3 protein. For some rows the clone size is stated as once, few or many, or as a class when expanded; others skip it.

v_call: TRBV20-1; clone_size: -; cdr3_aa: SARLAGGNNEQF
v_call: TRBV7-9; clone_size: -; cdr3_aa: ASSQRARFANTGELF
v_call: TRBV18; clone_size: -; cdr3_aa: ASSPATGTANEKLF
v_call: TRBV10-3; clone_size: -; cdr3_aa: AINGGGEDEQF
v_call: TRBV29-1; clone_size: -; cdr3_aa: SVGGTGVEQY
v_call: TRBV19; clone_size: many; cdr3_aa: ASNSPGQGLYEQY
v_call: TRBV11-2; clone_size: -; cdr3_aa: ASRRRQGQRNEQY
v_call: TRBV6-1; clone_size: -; cdr3_aa: ASRLAGGTGELF
v_call: TRBV7-3; clone_size: many; cdr3_aa: ASSLDSQETQY
v_call: TRBV12-3/TRBV12-4; clone_size: many; cdr3_aa: ASALLSGIETQY
v_call: TRBV7-9; clone_size: few; cdr3_aa: ASSSIAPSLYTGELF
v_call: TRBV5-4; clone_size: few; cdr3_aa: ASSLAWGGFQETQY
v_call: TRBV7-6; clone_size: many; cdr3_aa: ASSFLGNTDTQY
v_call: TRBV4-1; clone_size: many; cdr3_aa: ASSQEQGAKETQY
v_call: TRBV28; clone_size: many; cdr3_aa: ASSNEKFGRAPDNEQF
v_call: TRBV19; clone_size: many; cdr3_aa: ASSRGESKLYEQY
v_call: TRBV5-4; clone_size: many; cdr3_aa: ASSFSTKALTGELF
v_call: TRBV7-9; clone_size: -; cdr3_aa: ASSLAKGLAGYEQY
v_call: TRBV20-1; clone_size: many; cdr3_aa: SAREGRGQETQY
v_call: TRBV7-8; clone_size: many; cdr3_aa: ASNSLGADTQY
v_call: TRBV30; clone_size: -; cdr3_aa: AWSVGAGGPKETQY
v_call: TRBV7-9; clone_size: few; cdr3_aa: ASSLVEGLLGKTQY
v_call: TRBV5-1; clone_size: -; cdr3_aa: ASSLRQPNTGELF
v_call: TRBV12-3/TRBV12-4; clone_size: many; cdr3_aa: ASSPRTARRNTIY
v_call: TRBV4-2; clone_size: few; cdr3_aa: ASSQGTRGDGRETQY
v_call: TRBV20-1; clone_size: many; cdr3_aa: SGEHPREIIGTQY
v_call: TRBV6-2/TRBV6-3; clone_size: many; cdr3_aa: ASSYSASGSSYNEQF
v_call: TRBV6-5; clone_size: few; cdr3_aa: ASRRGTEDGYT
v_call: TRBV2; clone_size: -; cdr3_aa: ASSLAEGSIAQH
v_call: TRBV9; clone_size: many; cdr3_aa: ASSVGTGELGTEAF
v_call: TRBV6-5; clone_size: -; cdr3_aa: ASSFVSGGASTDTQY
v_call: TRBV12-5; clone_size: few; cdr3_aa: ASATESGELF
v_call: TRBV14; clone_size: -; cdr3_aa: ASSPLRSSPLH
v_call: TRBV3-1; clone_size: -; cdr3_aa: ASSQGRGAPQH
v_call: TRBV19; clone_size: -; cdr3_aa: ASSMGGENTEAF
v_call: TRBV5-1; clone_size: many; cdr3_aa: ASSLGDRDPETQY
v_call: TRBV4-2; clone_size: many; cdr3_aa: ASTPKRAGPTDTQY
v_call: TRBV12-3/TRBV12-4; clone_size: many; cdr3_aa: ASSLGMAVSYGYT